This T cell receptor (beta chain) was identified during a study of T-cell memory formation after mild COVID-19. The overall study: Each donor largely had its own TCR clusters. The study, taken as a whole, reports: Shrinking CD4+ clones were chiefly CM and EM; CD8+ ones were chiefly EMRA. The authors left the SARS-CoV-2 specificity of second-wave clones peaking on day 37 unconfirmed.

This clonotype was seen a few times. Its antigen is still unknown. TCR alpha and TCR beta cDNA libraries carrying sample barcodes and UMIs came from 5'RACE with constant-segment primers. TCRdb re-called the 5' RACE reads with MiXCR, one entry per CDR3 protein. In the table there are more than 250,000 distinct CDR3 sequences, 16% of which are singletons. The V gene lost 4 bases and the J gene lost 2 bases, with 12 bases spanning the gap. The CDR3 covers 14 residues. Germline V gene data show CDR1 as MGHRA and CDR2 as YSYEKL. Sequencing was carried out using PBMCs or a T cell subset sorted from them (not recorded which). The TCR was taken from a man aged 18-30 years who had mild COVID-19 (a few samples of this study predate the infection). Cell type and time point are not known. The chain is built from TRBV4-1 and TRBJ2-7, with D maybe TRBD1 (6 bases). CDR3 loop: CASSPRDTAYEQYF. CDR3 bases: TGCGCCAGCAGCCCCCGGGACACAGCCTACGAGCAGTACTTC.